The present TCR beta chain was sequenced within a study of human T cells and chemical hapten exposure. Overall study: Upper-back patch tests with 0.01% DPC were read at 6 days. Variation in per-sample TCR yields came mainly from small pooled library volume differences.

CDR3 length equals 14 residues. The V and J ends lost 6 bases and 0 bases respectively, with 10 bases between them. The time point was: pre-sensitization, week 0. Treatment of the sample: therapeutic diphenylcyclopropenone sensitization with weekly scalp DPC. This clonotype was detected many times. Individual cDNA molecules in this library carried unique molecular identifiers. From the RACE reads, TCRdb called clonotypes with MiXCR, one entry per CDR3 protein. The sample contains tens of thousands of distinct CDR3 sequences, about 10% of which appear only once. The rearrangement joins TRBV12-3 or TRBV12-4 to TRBJ2-3; D is perhaps TRBD1 or TRBD2 (5 bases each). The TCR originated in a man younger than 40 with alopecia areata. Some clones in this sample may be carry-over from other donors' samples. Sequencing was performed on whole blood, taken in connection with sensitization to the hapten diphenylcyclopropenone (DPC). For the CDR3, the DNA is TGTGCCAGCAGCTGGGACGGAAGCACAGATACGCAGTATTTT. Its protein is CASSWDGSTDTQYF.